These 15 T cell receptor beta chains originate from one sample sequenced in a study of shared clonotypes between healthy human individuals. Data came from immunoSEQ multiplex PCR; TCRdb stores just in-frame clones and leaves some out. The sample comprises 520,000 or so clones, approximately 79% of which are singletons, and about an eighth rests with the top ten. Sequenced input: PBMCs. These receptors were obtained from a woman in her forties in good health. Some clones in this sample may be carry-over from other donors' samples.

CDR3 loop: CASSQFPQRNTYNEQFF. The CDR3 nucleotides are TGCGCCAGCAGCCAATTCCCCCAGCGGAATACTTACAATGAGCAGTTCTTC. The J gene is TRBJ2-1, the V gene TRBV4-1; D may be TRBD2 (5 bases). The CDR3 contains 17 residues. The germline V gene encodes CDR1 MGHRA and CDR2 YSYEKL. V was pared by 2 bases and J by 4 bases, with 18 bases between.

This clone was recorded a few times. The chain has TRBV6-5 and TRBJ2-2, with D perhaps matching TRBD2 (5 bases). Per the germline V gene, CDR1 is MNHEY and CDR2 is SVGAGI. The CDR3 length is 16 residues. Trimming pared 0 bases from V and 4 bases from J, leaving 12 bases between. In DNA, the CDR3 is TGTGCCAGCAGTTACTCACATCCTAGCTCCACCGGGGAGCTGTTTTTT. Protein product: CASSYSHPSSTGELFF.

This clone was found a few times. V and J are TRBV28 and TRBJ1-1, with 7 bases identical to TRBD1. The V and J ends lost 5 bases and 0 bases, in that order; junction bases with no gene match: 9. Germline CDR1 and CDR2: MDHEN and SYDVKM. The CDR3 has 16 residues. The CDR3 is CASSRLTGFMNTEAFF. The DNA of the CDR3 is TGTGCCAGCAGTCGACTGACAGGGTTTATGAACACTGAAGCTTTCTTT.

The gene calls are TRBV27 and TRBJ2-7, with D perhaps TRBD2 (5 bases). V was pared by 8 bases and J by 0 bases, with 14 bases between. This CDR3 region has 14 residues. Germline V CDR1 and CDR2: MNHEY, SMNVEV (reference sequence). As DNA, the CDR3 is TGTGCCAGCGGCCCACGGGAAGGCTCCTACGAGCAGTACTTC. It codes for CASGPREGSYEQYF.

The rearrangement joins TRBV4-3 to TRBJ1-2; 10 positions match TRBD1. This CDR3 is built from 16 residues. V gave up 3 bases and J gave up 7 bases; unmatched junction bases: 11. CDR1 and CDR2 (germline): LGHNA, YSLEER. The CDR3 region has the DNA TGCGCCAGCAGCCAGAGGTTCGACAGGGGGCTAGGTGGCTACACCTTC. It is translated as CASSQRFDRGLGGYTF.

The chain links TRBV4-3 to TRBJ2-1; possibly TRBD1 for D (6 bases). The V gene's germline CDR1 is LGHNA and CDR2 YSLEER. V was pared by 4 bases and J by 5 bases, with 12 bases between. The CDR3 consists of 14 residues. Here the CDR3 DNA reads TGCGCCAGCAGCCTAACACAGGGAAACAATGAGCAGTTCTTC. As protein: CASSLTQGNNEQFF.

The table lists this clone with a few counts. The CDR3 region has the DNA TGTGCCAGCAGCCCGTACGGGTCTCTTGACACCGGGGAGCTGTTTTTT. Amino acid sequence: CASSPYGSLDTGELFF. The J gene is TRBJ2-2, the V gene TRBV5-4, with D unclear. Germline V gene sequence: CDR1 SGHNT, CDR2 YYREEE (reference sequence). V was pared by 4 bases and J by 3 bases, with 16 bases between. The CDR3 runs 16 residues.

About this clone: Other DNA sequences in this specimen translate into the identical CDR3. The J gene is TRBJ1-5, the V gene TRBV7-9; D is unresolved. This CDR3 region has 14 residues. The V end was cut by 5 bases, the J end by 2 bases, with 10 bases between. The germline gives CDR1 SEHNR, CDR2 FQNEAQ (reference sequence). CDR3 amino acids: CASSLEAGNQPQHF. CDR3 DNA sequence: TGTGCCAGCAGCCTCGAGGCGGGCAATCAGCCCCAGCATTTT.

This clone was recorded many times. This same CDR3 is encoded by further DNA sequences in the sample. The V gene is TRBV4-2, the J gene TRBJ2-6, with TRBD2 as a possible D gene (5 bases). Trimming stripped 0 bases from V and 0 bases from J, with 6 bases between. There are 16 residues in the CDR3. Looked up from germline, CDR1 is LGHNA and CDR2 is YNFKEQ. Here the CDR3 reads CASSQESGSGANVLTF. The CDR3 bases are TGTGCCAGCAGCCAAGAAAGCGGCTCTGGGGCCAACGTCCTGACTTTC.

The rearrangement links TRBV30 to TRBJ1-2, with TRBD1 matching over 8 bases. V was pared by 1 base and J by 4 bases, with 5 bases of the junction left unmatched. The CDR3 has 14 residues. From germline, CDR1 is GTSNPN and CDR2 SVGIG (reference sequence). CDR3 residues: CAWSGITGGYGYTF. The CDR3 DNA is TGTGCCTGGAGTGGGATTACAGGGGGCTATGGCTACACCTTC.

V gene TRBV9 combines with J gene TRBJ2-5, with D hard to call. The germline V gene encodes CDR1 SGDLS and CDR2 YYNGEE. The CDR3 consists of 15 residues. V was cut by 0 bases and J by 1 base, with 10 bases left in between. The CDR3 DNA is TGTGCCAGCAGCGTAGGATTGAACTTCCAAGAGACCCAGTACTTC. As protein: CASSVGLNFQETQYF. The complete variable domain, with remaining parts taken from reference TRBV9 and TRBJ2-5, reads DSGVTQTPKHLITATGQRVTLRCSPRSGDLSVYWYQQSLDQGLQFLIQYYNGEERAKGNILERFSAQQFPDLHSELNLSSLELGDSALYFCASSVGLNFQETQYFGPGTRLLVL.

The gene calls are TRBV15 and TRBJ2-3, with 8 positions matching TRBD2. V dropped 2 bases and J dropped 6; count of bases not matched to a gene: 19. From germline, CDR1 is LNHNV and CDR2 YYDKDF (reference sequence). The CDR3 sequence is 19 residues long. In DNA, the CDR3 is TGTGCCACCAGCAGAACAACTGGGGGAGTAGCGGGATATCGGGATACGCAGTATTTT. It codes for CATSRTTGGVAGYRDTQYF.

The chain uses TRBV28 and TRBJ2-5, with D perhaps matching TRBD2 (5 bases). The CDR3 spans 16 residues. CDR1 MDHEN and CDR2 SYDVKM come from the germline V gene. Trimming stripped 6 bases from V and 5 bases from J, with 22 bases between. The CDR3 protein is CASRIGVSLDWETQYF. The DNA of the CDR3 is TGTGCCAGCAGGATCGGGGTTTCCCTCGACTGGGAGACCCAGTACTTC.

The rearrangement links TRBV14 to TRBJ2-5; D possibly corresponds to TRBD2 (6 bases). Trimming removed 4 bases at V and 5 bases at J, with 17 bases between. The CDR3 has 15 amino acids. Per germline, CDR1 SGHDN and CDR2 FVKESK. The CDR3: CASSPGLLIQETQYF. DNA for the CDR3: TGTGCCAGCAGCCCGGGACTCCTAATACAGGAGACCCAGTACTTC.

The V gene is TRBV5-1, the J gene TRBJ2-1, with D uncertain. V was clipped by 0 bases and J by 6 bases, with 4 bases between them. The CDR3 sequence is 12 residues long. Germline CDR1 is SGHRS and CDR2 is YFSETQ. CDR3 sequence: CASSLDLNEQFF. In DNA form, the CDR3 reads TGCGCCAGCAGCTTGGACCTCAATGAGCAGTTCTTC.